Below, 32 T cell receptor beta chains from the same sample are listed, as sequenced in a study of regulatory T cells in long-lasting Graves disease. Time point in this sample: persistent/refractory GD, antithyroid drugs over 5 years with positive TRAb. The TCR library was made from RNA that had been extracted from PBMCs in TRIzol. Both iRepertoire HTBI primers and Arm-PCR of CDR3 regions were used to build the TCR beta libraries. Each CDR3 protein is one row after TCRdb ran MiXCR on the multiplex PCR reads. The sample contains 400,000 to 500,000 distinct CDR3 sequences, over 20% of which appear only once. This specimen consisted of peripheral blood mononuclear cells (PBMCs), obtained when the disease was refractory, from a patient treated with antithyroid drugs. The receptors were gathered from a female donor with Graves disease.

There are a few counts of this clonotype. The chain employs TRBV29-1 and TRBJ2-2; D perhaps matches TRBD1 (5 bases). Germline V gene sequence: CDR1 SQVTM, CDR2 ANQGSEA. The CDR3 runs 12 residues. The CDR3 spells CTGQGSTGELFF. The DNA of the CDR3 is TGCACCGGGCAGGGTTCCACCGGGGAGCTGTTTTTT.

Only one count was recorded for this clonotype. V is TRBV19 and J is TRBJ1-6, with 10 nucleotides matching TRBD1. CDR3 length: 15 amino acids. Germline CDR1 reads LNHDA; CDR2 reads SQIVND (reference sequence). The ends lost 6 bases at V and 5 bases at J; junction bases unmatched: 4. The CDR3 region has the DNA TGTGCCAGTAGGCCCGGACAGGGGGATAATTCACCCCTCCACTTT. The encoded protein is CASRPGQGDNSPLHF.

The sample holds many counts of this clonotype. The rearrangement links TRBV3-1 to TRBJ1-2; unclear D gene. The V gene's germline CDR1 is LGHDT and CDR2 YNNKEL (reference sequence). The CDR3 covers 14 residues. Between the trimmed V and J ends, which lost 0 bases and 1 base, there was a span of 6 bases. CDR3 region: CASSQEEDNYGYTF. The CDR3 nucleotides read TGTGCCAGCAGCCAAGAGGAGGATAACTATGGCTACACCTTC.

The chain joins TRBV20-1 to TRBJ2-7, with 10 bases fitting TRBD2. There are 13 residues in the CDR3. Germline-derived CDR1 and CDR2 are DFQATT and SNEGSKA (reference sequence). J lost 2 bases, V lost 4 bases, and 2 bases had no gene match. DNA for the CDR3: TGCAGTGCTAAGCGGGAGGGAGCCTACGAGCAGTACTTC. Its protein product is CSAKREGAYEQYF.

This clonotype was recorded a few times. V and J are TRBV28 and TRBJ2-1; D is ambiguous. Germline CDR1 is MDHEN and CDR2 is SYDVKM. This CDR3 is 14 amino acids long. Trimming left V 6 bases short and J 5 bases short, with 14 bases between. CDR3 region: CASSQRRGNNEQFF. The CDR3 DNA is TGTGCCAGCAGCCAAAGGCGCGGCAACAATGAGCAGTTCTTC.

A single count supports this clonotype. The chain uses TRBV9 and TRBJ2-5, with D possibly being TRBD2 (7 bases). CDR3 size: 15 residues. Germline values: CDR1 SGDLS, CDR2 YYNGEE. V was shortened by 2 bases and J by 5 bases, with 16 bases between the two germline ends. CDR3 nucleotide sequence: TGTGCCAGCAGCGTGGCGGGGGCGGCGGGGGAGACCCAGTACTTC. This translates into CASSVAGAAGETQYF.

This chain uses TRBV4-2 with TRBJ2-7; D not certain. The germline V gene encodes CDR1 LGHNA and CDR2 YNFKEQ. Trimming cost V 2 bases and J 3 bases, with 11 bases left between them. This CDR3 region has 14 residues. The CDR3 is CASSQTSKDYEQYF. The CDR3 DNA reads as TGTGCCAGCAGCCAAACATCTAAAGACTACGAGCAGTACTTC.

This clonotype was seen only a few times. The V call is TRBV7-9, the J call TRBJ2-7; D might be TRBD1 or TRBD2, each matching 5 bases. Deletions cut 4 bases from V and 3 bases from J, with 16 bases between. Germline CDR1 SEHNR, CDR2 FQNEAQ (reference sequence). There are 15 residues in the CDR3. The chain's CDR3 is CASSSLGKGSYEQYF. In nucleotides, the CDR3 is TGTGCCAGCAGCTCCCTCGGGAAGGGGAGCTACGAGCAGTACTTC. The variable domain in full, with the rest retrieved from reference TRBV7-9 and TRBJ2-7, is DTGVSQNPRHKITKRGQNVTFRCDPISEHNRLYWYRQTLGQGPEFLTYFQNEAQLEKSRLLSDRFSAERPKGSFSTLEIQRTEQGDSAMYLCASSSLGKGSYEQYFGPGTRLTVT.

This clonotype was recorded at least ten times. The chain employs TRBV28 and TRBJ1-1; TRBD1 matches 7 bases. The CDR3 runs to 15 residues. Germline trimming cut 6 bases from V and 2 bases from J; bases unmatched to any gene: 9. Germline lookup yields CDR1 MDHEN and CDR2 SYDVKM. CDR3 region: CASSSPGTANTEAFF. In DNA form, the CDR3 reads TGTGCCAGCAGCTCCCCCGGGACAGCCAACACTGAAGCTTTCTTT.

This rearrangement joins TRBV20-1 to TRBJ2-7, with D possibly being TRBD2 (5 bases). V lost 7 bases and J lost 4, with 14 bases in between. The CDR3 is 12 residues long. CDR1 is DFQATT, CDR2 SNEGSKA, per germline (reference sequence). As DNA, the CDR3 is TGCAGTGGAGGACGGGATAGATACGAGCAGTACTTC. This gives the protein CSGGRDRYEQYF.

This clonotype was recorded many times. The chain is built from TRBV7-9 and TRBJ1-4; D may be TRBD1 (6 bases). Trimming shortened V by 5 bases and J by 8 bases, and 12 bases separated the two germline ends. In germline, CDR1 is SEHNR, CDR2 FQNEAQ (reference sequence). The CDR3 contains 13 residues. This CDR3 is CASSGGIGEKLFF. CDR3 nucleotides: TGTGCCAGCAGCGGGGGCATCGGCGAAAAACTGTTTTTT.

Ten or more counts support this clonotype. The chain carries TRBV28 and TRBJ2-7, with D possibly being TRBD1 or TRBD2 (7 bases each). Trimming cost V 5 bases and J 6 bases, with 14 bases left between them. CDR1 is MDHEN, CDR2 SYDVKM, per germline. The length of the CDR3 is 13 residues. The CDR3 DNA is TGTGCCAGCAGTCCATCCAGGGGGGGCGAGCAGTACTTC. Its protein is CASSPSRGGEQYF.

J is TRBJ2-2 and V is TRBV7-2, with 8 nucleotides matching TRBD1. This CDR3 comprises 18 residues. From germline, CDR1 is SGHTA and CDR2 FQGNSA. V was clipped by 5 bases and J by 5 bases; unmatched bases: 16. CDR3: CASSPSADRARLTGELFF. In DNA form, the CDR3 reads TGTGCCAGCAGCCCTTCCGCGGACAGGGCCCGCCTAACCGGGGAGCTGTTTTTT.

Details on this clonotype: It may be a read error: a sequence one base away is much more abundant. CDR3 region: CASSGASQEVPLHF. The CDR3, as DNA: TGTGCCAGCAGCGGGGCTTCCCAGGAGGTGCCCCTCCACTTT. This chain joins TRBV28 and TRBJ1-6, with D maybe TRBD1 (5 bases). V was clipped by 6 bases and J by 13 bases, with 19 bases between them. Germline V gene lookup returns CDR1 MDHEN and CDR2 SYDVKM. This CDR3 is 14 amino acids long.

This clonotype was counted at least ten times. The chain carries TRBV30 and TRBJ1-1; D is uncertain. V gave up 4 bases and J gave up 2 bases, with 17 bases separating them. The CDR3 length is 15 residues. Per the germline V gene, CDR1 is GTSNPN and CDR2 is SVGIG (reference sequence). The CDR3 reads CAWTRGPTPNTEAFF. Here the CDR3 DNA reads TGTGCCTGGACCCGAGGGCCCACTCCAAACACTGAAGCTTTCTTT.

V is TRBV20-1 and J is TRBJ2-5, with TRBD2 identical over 14 bases. Trimming removed 4 bases from V and 5 bases from J; junction bases left unmatched: 9. The CDR3 covers 16 residues. CDR1 and CDR2 from the germline V gene are DFQATT and SNEGSKA (reference sequence). DNA for the CDR3: TGCAGTGCTACGACCGGGACTAGCGGGAGAACGGAGACCCAGTACTTC. Translation: CSATTGTSGRTETQYF.

This clonotype was observed many times. J is TRBJ2-2 and V is TRBV2; 10 bases are a match to TRBD1. With V trimmed by 2 bases and J by 7 bases, 4 bases remained unmatched. CDR1 is SNHLY and CDR2 is FYNNEI in the germline V gene. CDR3 length: 15 amino acids. CDR3 nucleotide sequence: TGTGCCAGCAGTGAATGGACAGGGGGTGGCGGGGAGCTGTTTTTT. Translating gives CASSEWTGGGGELFF.

This clonotype was recorded many times. The chain joins TRBV27 to TRBJ1-6; TRBD1 aligns across 9 bases. Germline loops: CDR1 MNHEY, CDR2 SMNVEV (reference sequence). The ends lost 6 bases at V and 7 bases at J; junction bases unmatched: 4. The CDR3 consists of 14 residues. The DNA of the CDR3 is TGTGCCAGCAGGACAGGGGGAAACAATTCACCCCTCCACTTT. Encoded protein: CASRTGGNNSPLHF.

The table lists this clonotype with a few counts. The V and J genes are TRBV5-1 and TRBJ2-5, with D hard to call. The CDR3 contains 12 residues. The V and J ends lost 6 bases and 0 bases respectively, with 6 bases between them. Germline CDR1 SGHRS, CDR2 YFSETQ. The CDR3 DNA reads TGCGCCAGCACCCATAACCAAGAGACCCAGTACTTC. It encodes CASTHNQETQYF. The variable domain in full, completed from reference TRBV5-1 and TRBJ2-5, reads KAGVTQTPRYLIKTRGQQVTLSCSPISGHRSVSWYQQTPGQGLQFLFEYFSETQRNKGNFPGRFSGRQFSNSRSEMNVSTLELGDSALYLCASTHNQETQYFGPGTRLLVL.

This clonotype was counted many times. The chain has TRBV7-9 and TRBJ2-5; D possibly uses TRBD1 or TRBD2 (6 bases each). There are 15 residues in the CDR3. Trimming took off 5 bases at V and 2 bases at J, with 15 bases between the two ends. Looked up from germline, CDR1 is SEHNR and CDR2 is FQNEAQ (reference sequence). The CDR3 is CASSELKGGQETQYF. CDR3 DNA sequence: TGTGCCAGCAGCGAACTTAAGGGGGGACAAGAGACCCAGTACTTC.

This clonotype was picked up many times. V and J are TRBV28 and TRBJ2-5, with D tentatively TRBD1 (5 bases). Deletions cut 5 bases from V and 5 bases from J, with 15 bases between. CDR3 size: 14 residues. Germline V gene sequence: CDR1 MDHEN, CDR2 SYDVKM. The CDR3, as DNA: TGTGCCAGCAGTCCACTTCAGGGCTTGGAGACCCAGTACTTC. Translation gives CASSPLQGLETQYF.

The sample holds many counts of this clonotype. CDR3 protein: CASSDPVGSGRFVETQYF. CDR3 DNA: TGTGCCAGCAGTGATCCTGTGGGTAGCGGGAGATTCGTAGAGACCCAGTACTTC. The J gene is TRBJ2-5, the V gene TRBV6-2 or TRBV6-3; 9 nucleotides match TRBD2. The CDR3 length is 18 residues. The junction had 17 bases not matched to a gene; V was cut back by 5 bases and J by 4 bases. The V gene's germline CDR1 is MNHEY and CDR2 SVGEGT.

This chain links TRBV10-2 with TRBJ2-1, with 8 bases identical to TRBD2. In germline, CDR1 is WSHSY, CDR2 SAAADI. CDR3 length: 14 residues. Unmatched junction bases numbered 4, after V lost 3 bases and J lost 6 bases. The CDR3 loop reads CASSELAGPNEQFF. The CDR3 nucleotides read TGCGCCAGCAGTGAATTAGCGGGACCCAATGAGCAGTTCTTC.

The chain links TRBV6-6 to TRBJ2-6; D perhaps matches TRBD1 (5 bases). The CDR3 loop spans 14 amino acids. The germline CDR1 and CDR2 sequences are MNHNY and SVGAGI (reference sequence). V dropped 11 bases and J dropped 0 bases, with 11 bases sitting between them. Here the CDR3 DNA reads TGTGCCGTACTCAGGGCCTCTGGGGCCAACGTCCTGACTTTC. Translated, it gives CAVLRASGANVLTF.

This clonotype has a handful of counts. This may arise from a read error, as a much more abundant clone is one base away. The rearrangement uses TRBV2 and TRBJ2-7; D is unresolved. CDR1 and CDR2 (germline): SNHLY, FYNNEI. The CDR3 loop spans 12 amino acids. The CDR3: CASNPGSYERYF. In nucleotides, the CDR3 is TGTGCCAGCAACCCGGGCAGCTACGAGCGGTACTTC.

This clonotype came up many times. The chain has TRBV6-1 and TRBJ2-5; no firm D call. The CDR3 has 10 amino acids. The germline CDR1 and CDR2 sequences are MNHNS and SASEGT. The V gene lost 6 bases and the J gene lost 11 bases, with 10 bases spanning the gap. In DNA, the CDR3 is TGTGCCAGCAGCGCGGTCCTTCAGTACTTC. This translates into CASSAVLQYF.

This clonotype has ten or more counts. The chain links TRBV27 to TRBJ2-7; perhaps D is TRBD1 or TRBD2 (5 bases each). The length of the CDR3 is 15 residues. With 6 bases removed from V and 2 bases from J, the gap between germline ends came to 17 bases. The germline gives CDR1 MNHEY, CDR2 SMNVEV (reference sequence). Written as DNA, the CDR3 is TGTGCCAGCAGCCCACTGGGACCGCAAACCTACGAGCAGTACTTC. This translates into CASSPLGPQTYEQYF.

The chain recombines TRBV12-3 or TRBV12-4 with TRBJ2-7, with a tentative D call TRBD2 (5 bases). The CDR3 runs 16 residues. Trimming removed 3 bases at V and 0 bases at J, with 15 bases between. The CDR3 sequence is CASSFRKNGDSYEQYF. In nucleotides, the CDR3 is TGTGCCAGCAGTTTCCGGAAGAACGGGGACTCCTACGAGCAGTACTTC.

Many counts were recorded for this clonotype. The gene calls are TRBV29-1 and TRBJ2-5; no reliable D call. CDR3 size: 11 residues. Trimming shortened V by 7 bases and J by 3 bases, and 9 bases separated the two germline ends. The germline V gene has CDR1 SQVTM and CDR2 ANQGSEA. CDR3 sequence (DNA): TGCAGCGCCGAAACCGAAGAGACCCAGTACTTC. This sequence encodes CSAETEETQYF.

This clonotype was seen ten or more times. V is TRBV28 and J is TRBJ2-2, with a possible D match to TRBD1 (7 bases). The germline V and J ends were trimmed by 3 bases and 5 bases, with 10 bases remaining between them. The V gene's germline CDR1 is MDHEN and CDR2 SYDVKM. The length of the CDR3 is 14 residues. The CDR3: CASSLAGGTGELFF. The CDR3, as DNA: TGTGCCAGCAGTTTGGCAGGGGGGACCGGGGAGCTGTTTTTT. Combining the CDR3 with reference TRBV28 and TRBJ2-2 gives the whole variable domain DVKVTQSSRYLVKRTGEKVFLECVQDMDHENMFWYRQDPGLGLRLIYFSYDVKMKEKGDIPEGYSVSREKKERFSLILESASTNQTSMYLCASSLAGGTGELFFGEGSRLTVL.

This clonotype occurred many times. The CDR3 nucleotides are TGTGCCAGCAGTTTCGAGCGGCTGACCCGTATGAACACTGAAGCTTTCTTT. Its protein product is CASSFERLTRMNTEAFF. The V call is TRBV12-3 or TRBV12-4, the J call TRBJ1-1; no reliable D call. Trimming removed 3 bases from V and 0 bases from J, with 17 bases in between. This CDR3 is 17 amino acids long.

This clonotype showed up many times. This chain links TRBV28 with TRBJ1-4; 7 nucleotides agree with TRBD1. The germline V gene has CDR1 MDHEN and CDR2 SYDVKM. With 5 bases clipped from V and 5 bases from J, the junction kept 8 bases outside the gene matches. The CDR3 has 15 amino acids. CDR3 amino acids: CASSAPGQKNEKLFF. CDR3 sequence (DNA): TGTGCCAGCAGTGCCCCGGGACAGAAAAATGAAAAACTGTTTTTT.